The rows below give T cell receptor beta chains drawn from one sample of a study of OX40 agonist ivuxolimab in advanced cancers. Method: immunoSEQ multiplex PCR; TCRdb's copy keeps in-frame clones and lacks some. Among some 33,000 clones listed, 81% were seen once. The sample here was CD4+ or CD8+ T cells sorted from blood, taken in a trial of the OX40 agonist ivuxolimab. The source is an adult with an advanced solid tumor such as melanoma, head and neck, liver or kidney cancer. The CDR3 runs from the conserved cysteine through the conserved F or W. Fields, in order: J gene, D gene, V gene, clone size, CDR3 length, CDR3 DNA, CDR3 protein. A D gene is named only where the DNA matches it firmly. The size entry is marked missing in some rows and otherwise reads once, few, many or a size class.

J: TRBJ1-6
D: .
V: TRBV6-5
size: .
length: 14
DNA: TGTGCCAGCAGTCTCGGGCCGATAAATTCACCCCTCCACTTT
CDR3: CASSLGPINSPLHF

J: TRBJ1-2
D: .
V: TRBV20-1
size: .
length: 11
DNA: TGCAGTGCCACGGACCCCTATGGCTACACCTTC
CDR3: CSATDPYGYTF

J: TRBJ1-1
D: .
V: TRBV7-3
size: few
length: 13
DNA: TGTGCCAGCAGCCGCAGCAGGAACACTGAAGCTTTCTTT
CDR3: CASSRSRNTEAFF

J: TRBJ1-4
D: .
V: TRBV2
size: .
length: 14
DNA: TGTGCCAGCAGTGAGGAATCGGTTAATGAAAAACTGTTTTTT
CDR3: CASSEESVNEKLFF

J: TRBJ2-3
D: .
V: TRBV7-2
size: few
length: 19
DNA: TGTGCCAGCAGCTTACCCGGAGGGGGGACTCCATTATCGTCCGATACGCAGTATTTT
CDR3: CASSLPGGGTPLSSDTQYF

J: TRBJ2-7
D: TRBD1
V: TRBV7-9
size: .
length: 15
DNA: TGTGCCAGCAGCTTAGTACAGGGGTCCCTCCACGAGCAGTACTTC
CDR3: CASSLVQGSLHEQYF

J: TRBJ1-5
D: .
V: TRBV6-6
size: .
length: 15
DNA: TGTGCCAGCAGTATTATTCGACGGGGCGATCAGCCCCAGCATTTT
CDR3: CASSIIRRGDQPQHF

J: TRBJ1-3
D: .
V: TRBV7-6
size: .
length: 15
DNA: TGTGCCAGCACCCTTGGGGGGGGATTTGGAAACACCATATATTTT
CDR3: CASTLGGGFGNTIYF

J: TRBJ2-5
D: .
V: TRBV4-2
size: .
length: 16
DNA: TGTGCCAGCAGCCAAAACCCGTCAGAACCCGGGGAGACCCAGTACTTC
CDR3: CASSQNPSEPGETQYF

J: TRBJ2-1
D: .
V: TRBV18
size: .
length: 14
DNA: TGTGCCAGCTCACCCTCCGCGTCCTACAATGAGCAGTTCTTC
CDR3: CASSPSASYNEQFF

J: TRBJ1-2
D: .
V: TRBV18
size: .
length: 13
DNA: TGTGCCAGCTCACCCGACAGCAAATATGGCTACACCTTC
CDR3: CASSPDSKYGYTF

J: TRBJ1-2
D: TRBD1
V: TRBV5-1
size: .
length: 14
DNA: TGCGCCAGCAGCTCGGGACAGGGTTTAGATGGCTACACCTTC
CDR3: CASSSGQGLDGYTF

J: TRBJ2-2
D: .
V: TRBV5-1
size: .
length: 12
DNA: TGCGCCAGCAGCTTGGTTCCCGGGGAGCTGTTTTTT
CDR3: CASSLVPGELFF

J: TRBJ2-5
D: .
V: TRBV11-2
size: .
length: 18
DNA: TGTGCCAGCAGCCGACGCCAGGGGGGGGCTAGCGCGACAGAGACCCAGTACTTC
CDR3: CASSRRQGGASATETQYF

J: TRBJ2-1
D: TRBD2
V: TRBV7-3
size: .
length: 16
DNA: TGTGCCAGCAGCTCCGGACTAGCGCGCCCCTACAATGAGCAGTTCTTC
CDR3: CASSSGLARPYNEQFF

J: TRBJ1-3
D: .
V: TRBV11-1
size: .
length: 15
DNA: TGTGCCAGCAGCGAGCGAGGGGACTCTGGAAACACCATATATTTT
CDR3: CASSERGDSGNTIYF

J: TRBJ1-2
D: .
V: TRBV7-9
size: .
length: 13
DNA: TGTGCCAGCAGCTTACAAATGAACTATGGCTACACCTTC
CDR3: CASSLQMNYGYTF

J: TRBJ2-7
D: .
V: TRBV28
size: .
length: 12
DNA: TGTGCCAGCAGGGATCGATGGGCCGAGCAGTACTTC
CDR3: CASRDRWAEQYF

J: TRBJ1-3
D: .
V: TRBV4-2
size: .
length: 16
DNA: TGTGCCAGCAGCCAAGATTTGAGTAGCTCTGGAAACACCATATATTTT
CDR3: CASSQDLSSSGNTIYF

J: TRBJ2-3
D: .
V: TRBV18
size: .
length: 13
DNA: TGTGCCAGCTCACCCCCTTGGGAAGATACGCAGTATTTT
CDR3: CASSPPWEDTQYF

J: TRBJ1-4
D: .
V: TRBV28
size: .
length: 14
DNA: TGTGCCAGCAGTTTCATAGGGGTTGGCGAAAAACTGTTTTTT
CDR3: CASSFIGVGEKLFF

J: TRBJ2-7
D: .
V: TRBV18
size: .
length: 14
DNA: TGTGCCAGCTCACCACGGCAGGGTGTATACGAGCAGTACTTC
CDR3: CASSPRQGVYEQYF

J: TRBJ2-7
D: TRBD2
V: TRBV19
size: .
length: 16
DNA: TGTGCCAGTAGTTCAGGACTAGCGGGCCTCTCCTACGAGCAGTACTTC
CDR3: CASSSGLAGLSYEQYF

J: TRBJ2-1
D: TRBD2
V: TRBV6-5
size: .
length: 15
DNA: TGTGCCAGCCATAGAGCGGCTAGCGGGTTCAATGAGCAGTTCTTC
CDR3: CASHRAASGFNEQFF

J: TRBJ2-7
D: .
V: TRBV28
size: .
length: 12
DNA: TGTGCCGGCAGTTTGGGGGTAGGCGAGCAGTACTTC
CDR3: CAGSLGVGEQYF

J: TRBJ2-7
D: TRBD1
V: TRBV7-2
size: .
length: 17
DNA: TGTGCCAGCAGCTTAGTCGCTGGGTTTCAGGGGGCAAGAGAGCAGTACTTC
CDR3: CASSLVAGFQGAREQYF

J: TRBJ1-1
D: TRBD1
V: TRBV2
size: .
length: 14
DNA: TGTGCCAGCACCCAATTACAGGGGCGCACTGAAGCTTTCTTT
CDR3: CASTQLQGRTEAFF

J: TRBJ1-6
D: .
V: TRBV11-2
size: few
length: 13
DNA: TGTGCCAGCAGCTTAGATCTTAGCTCACCCCTCCACTTT
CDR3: CASSLDLSSPLHF

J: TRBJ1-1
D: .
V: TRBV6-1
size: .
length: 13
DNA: TGTGCCACCAGGTCGTTCCAAGCCACTGAAGCTTTCTTT
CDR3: CATRSFQATEAFF

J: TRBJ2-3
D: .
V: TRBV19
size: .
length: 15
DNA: TGTGCCAGTAGTGATGGGGGGGCGGGGAAAGATACGCAGTATTTT
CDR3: CASSDGGAGKDTQYF

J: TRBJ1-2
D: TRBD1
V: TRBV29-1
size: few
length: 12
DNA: TGCAGCGTTTATCAGGGGGCGGGTGGCTACACCTTC
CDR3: CSVYQGAGGYTF